This passage covers 27 T cell receptor beta chains from one sample sequenced in a study of cytomegalovirus exposure and HLA in healthy donors. TCRdb's table, derived via immunoSEQ multiplex PCR, lists solely in-frame clones and lacks some. The table lists tens of thousands of clones, roughly 90% of them singletons. The sequencing input was PBMCs. Source of these receptors: a woman aged 18-30 years in good health and CMV-seropositive.

The chain uses TRBV4-3 and TRBJ1-3; D possibly corresponds to TRBD1 (6 bases). There are 17 residues in the CDR3. Trimming shortened V by 2 bases and J by 2 bases, and 16 bases separated the two germline ends. From germline, CDR1 is LGHNA and CDR2 YSLEER. CDR3 loop: CASSQRLRTGTGNTIYF. CDR3 sequence (DNA): TGCGCCAGCAGCCAACGCCTCAGAACAGGGACTGGAAACACCATATATTTT.

The rearrangement uses TRBV7-3 and TRBJ2-2; TRBD2 matches at 8 bases. There are 18 residues in the CDR3. The germline gives CDR1 SGHTA, CDR2 FQGTGA. Trimming took 0 bases from V and 2 from J; bases not matched to a gene: 8. The CDR3 is CASSLTGLSGGNTGELFF. The CDR3 nucleotides read TGTGCCAGCAGCTTAACGGGACTAAGCGGGGGTAACACCGGGGAGCTGTTTTTT.

This chain uses TRBV6-5 with TRBJ2-2, with D possibly matching TRBD2 (6 bases). V dropped 2 bases and J dropped 3 bases, with 13 bases sitting between them. This CDR3 spans 16 amino acids. Germline V CDR1 and CDR2: MNHEY, SVGAGI. Written as DNA, the CDR3 is TGTGCCAGCAGTTACGCCGCGGGGACCGACACCGGGGAGCTGTTTTTT. It codes for CASSYAAGTDTGELFF.

This clone appeared once. The chain is built from TRBV19 and TRBJ1-5, with D unresolved. This CDR3 is 13 amino acids long. The V end was cut by 5 bases, the J end by 2 bases, with 7 bases between. Germline lookup yields CDR1 LNHDA and CDR2 SQIVND (reference sequence). The CDR3 DNA is TGTGCCAGTAGTTCTACCCGCAATCAGCCCCAGCATTTT. It translates to CASSSTRNQPQHF.

The chain carries TRBV11-2 and TRBJ1-3; no reliable D call. The CDR3 runs to 16 residues. Germline V gives CDR1 SGHAT, CDR2 FQNNGV. With 8 bases removed from V and 1 base from J, the gap between germline ends came to 18 bases. This CDR3 is CASRGIWAVSGNTIYF. For the CDR3, the DNA is TGTGCCAGCCGGGGTATCTGGGCAGTTTCTGGAAACACCATATATTTT.

This sequence joins TRBV6-6 and TRBJ2-7; D gene unclear. From germline, CDR1 is MNHNY and CDR2 SVGAGI (reference sequence). V dropped 0 bases and J dropped 7 bases, with 7 bases sitting between them. This CDR3 has 12 residues. CDR3 nucleotide sequence: TGTGCCAGCAGTTACTCCCACAAGGAGCAGTACTTC. Translation gives CASSYSHKEQYF.

V usage is TRBV5-1 and J usage is TRBJ2-1, with D maybe TRBD2 (6 bases). Trimming took 0 bases from V and 1 from J, leaving 11 bases between them. In germline, CDR1 is SGHRS, CDR2 YFSETQ. The CDR3 sequence is 16 residues long. The CDR3 reads CASSLALGTSYNEQFF. The CDR3 nucleotides read TGCGCCAGCAGCTTGGCCTTGGGGACTTCCTACAATGAGCAGTTCTTC.

The gene calls are TRBV27 and TRBJ1-1; D gene unclear. This CDR3 spans 14 amino acids. V shed 2 bases and J shed 4 bases, with 11 bases lying between them. Germline-derived CDR1 and CDR2 are MNHEY and SMNVEV (reference sequence). CDR3 bases: TGTGCCAGCAGTTTACAGCCCCGGGGCACTGAAGCTTTCTTT. It specifies CASSLQPRGTEAFF.

The chain joins TRBV2 to TRBJ2-4; 7 bases align to TRBD1. This CDR3 comprises 16 residues. Germline V gives CDR1 SNHLY, CDR2 FYNNEI. V trimming: 4 bases; J trimming: 1 base; junction bases outside the gene matches: 7. For the CDR3, the DNA is TGTGCCAGCAGTGCGACAGGGATCGGGGCCAAAAACATTCAGTACTTC. This gives the protein CASSATGIGAKNIQYF.

The chain is built from TRBV5-4 and TRBJ1-4, with D tentatively TRBD1 (5 bases). V was shortened by 3 bases and J by 5 bases, with 11 bases between the two germline ends. The CDR3 runs to 14 residues. Germline lookup yields CDR1 SGHNT and CDR2 YYREEE (reference sequence). The CDR3 spells CASSSDSVNEKLFF. In DNA form, the CDR3 reads TGTGCCAGCAGCTCAGACAGTGTGAATGAAAAACTGTTTTTT.

This chain links TRBV7-3 with TRBJ1-6; 8 bases agree with TRBD1. The germline gives CDR1 SGHTA, CDR2 FQGTGA. The J segment lost 7 bases and the V segment lost 5 bases, leaving 10 bases of the junction unmatched. The CDR3 covers 16 residues. The CDR3 spells CASSPDLRGHNSPLHF. CDR3 nucleotide sequence: TGTGCCAGCAGCCCGGACCTCAGGGGGCACAATTCACCCCTCCACTTT.

The genes are TRBV7-8 and TRBJ1-5; no clear D gene. Germline loops: CDR1 SGHVS, CDR2 FQNEAQ. The CDR3 is 15 residues long. Trimming removed 2 bases from V and 2 bases from J, with 10 bases in between. For the CDR3, the DNA is TGTGCCAGCAGCTTATTCGGTCGGGGCAATCAGCCCCAGCATTTT. Translation: CASSLFGRGNQPQHF.

CDR3 in DNA: TGTGCCAGCAGTTTCACCGACAGATACACAGATACGCAGTATTTT. The encoded protein is CASSFTDRYTDTQYF. The chain is built from TRBV28 and TRBJ2-3, with D maybe TRBD1 (5 bases). Germline V gene lookup returns CDR1 MDHEN and CDR2 SYDVKM. The CDR3 is made up of 15 amino acids. Trimming cost V 3 bases and J 2 bases, with 12 bases left between them.

The chain combines TRBV6-5 with TRBJ1-1; a weak D match, TRBD1 (6 bases). In germline, CDR1 is MNHEY, CDR2 SVGAGI. Trimming took off 4 bases at V and 3 bases at J, with 15 bases between the two ends. The length of the CDR3 is 15 residues. DNA for the CDR3: TGTGCCAGCAGTTCTATACAGGGAGGGGACACTGAAGCTTTCTTT. Protein product: CASSSIQGGDTEAFF.

There are a few counts of this clone. The genes are TRBV28 and TRBJ1-5; D gene unclear. Trimming left V 7 bases short and J 2 bases short, with 15 bases between. The CDR3 has 15 residues. Germline CDR1 and CDR2: MDHEN and SYDVKM. CDR3 in DNA: TGTGCCAGCACTCCCTCCGGGTATGGCAATCAGCCCCAGCATTTT. Amino acids: CASTPSGYGNQPQHF.

The CDR3 nucleotides are TGTGCCAGCAGAACCTTCGGGGGGCCGGGCACAGATACGCAGTATTTT. Its protein product is CASRTFGGPGTDTQYF. V and J are TRBV6-6 and TRBJ2-3, with TRBD2 as a possible D gene (7 bases). V was clipped by 6 bases and J by 1 base, with 17 bases between them. Germline-derived CDR1 and CDR2 are MNHNY and SVGAGI (reference sequence). This CDR3 has 16 residues.

The gene calls are TRBV5-6 and TRBJ1-1, with D maybe TRBD1 (5 bases). Trimming removed 2 bases at V and 2 bases at J, with 7 bases between. CDR3 length: 13 residues. CDR1 is SGHDT, CDR2 YYEEEE, per germline. The CDR3 coding sequence is TGTGCCAGCAGCTTTGACAGAAACACTGAAGCTTTCTTT. Amino acid sequence: CASSFDRNTEAFF. Using reference TRBV5-6 and TRBJ1-1 for the parts outside the CDR3, the full variable domain is DAGVTQSPTHLIKTRGQQVTLRCSPKSGHDTVSWYQQALGQGPQFIFQYYEEEERQRGNFPDRFSGHQFPNYSSELNVNALLLGDSALYLCASSFDRNTEAFFGQGTRLTVV.

This sequence joins TRBV5-1 and TRBJ1-6; 7 nucleotides match TRBD1. In germline, CDR1 is SGHRS, CDR2 YFSETQ. Unmatched junction bases numbered 5, after V lost 0 bases and J lost 5 bases. CDR3 length: 16 amino acids. CDR3 residues: CASSLDVTGNNSPLHF. The CDR3 region has the DNA TGCGCCAGCAGCTTGGACGTGACAGGGAATAATTCACCCCTCCACTTT.

This clone has a handful of counts. This sequence joins TRBV9 and TRBJ2-1; 8 bases fit TRBD2. The junction had 15 bases not matched to a gene; V was cut back by 0 bases and J by 4 bases. Germline CDR1 SGDLS, CDR2 YYNGEE. The CDR3 covers 19 residues. This CDR3 is CASSVGWGGSGKTYNEQFF. The CDR3 bases are TGTGCCAGCAGCGTAGGATGGGGGGGTAGCGGGAAAACTTACAATGAGCAGTTCTTC.

CDR3: CASSDTGGSTDTQYF. The CDR3, as DNA: TGTGCCAGCAGTGATACGGGGGGGAGCACAGATACGCAGTATTTT. V gene TRBV6-4 combines with J gene TRBJ2-3; TRBD2 agrees at 8 bases. The CDR3 consists of 15 residues. CDR1 is MRHNA, CDR2 SNTAGT, per germline. After removal of 3 bases from V and 0 bases from J, the junction contained 2 bases not matched to a gene.

The V gene is TRBV5-4, the J gene TRBJ2-5; 8 bases line up with TRBD2. The CDR3 length is 15 residues. V was clipped by 4 bases and J by 0 bases; unmatched bases: 5. Germline CDR1 SGHNT, CDR2 YYREEE (reference sequence). CDR3: CASSREGGNQETQYF. The CDR3 DNA reads TGTGCCAGCAGCCGGGAGGGGGGCAACCAAGAGACCCAGTACTTC.

V and J are TRBV6-1 and TRBJ1-1; D not certain. The germline gives CDR1 MNHNS, CDR2 SASEGT. This CDR3 contains 16 residues. V was cut by 3 bases and J by 1 base, with 15 bases left in between. Here the CDR3 DNA reads TGTGCCAGCAGTGATTTCGGGAAGTTGGCGAACACTGAAGCTTTCTTT. It specifies CASSDFGKLANTEAFF.

This chain connects TRBV28 to TRBJ1-4, with 8 nucleotides matching TRBD1. CDR3 length equals 12 residues. Germline CDR1 reads MDHEN; CDR2 reads SYDVKM. Trimming cost V 7 bases and J 7 bases; bases outside gene matches: 2. Here the CDR3 reads CASTGGGEKLFF. DNA of the CDR3: TGTGCCAGCACAGGGGGCGGTGAAAAACTGTTTTTT.

This clone was seen once. The chain links TRBV6-6 to TRBJ1-4, with 7 bases identical to TRBD1. The CDR3 covers 14 residues. The germline gives CDR1 MNHNY, CDR2 SVGAGI (reference sequence). The V segment lost 5 bases and the J segment 6 bases; nucleotides outside the gene matches: 6. DNA of the CDR3: TGTGCCAGCAGTCTTGACAGGGTGGATGAAAAACTGTTTTTT. Encoded protein: CASSLDRVDEKLFF.

The chain links TRBV7-2 to TRBJ2-1; 9 bases match TRBD1. This CDR3 has 14 residues. J lost 7 bases, V lost 0 bases, and 1 base had no gene match. Germline V gene data show CDR1 as SGHTA and CDR2 as FQGNSA. DNA of the CDR3: TGTGCCAGCAGCTTAGCCGGACAGGGGAATGAGCAGTTCTTC. Protein: CASSLAGQGNEQFF.

This rearrangement joins TRBV19 to TRBJ1-5; no definite D call. Between the trimmed V and J ends, which lost 4 bases and 0 bases, there was a span of 16 bases. The CDR3 covers 17 residues. CDR1 is LNHDA, CDR2 SQIVND, per germline (reference sequence). CDR3 DNA sequence: TGTGCCAGTAGTAGGGAGGGAGAGAGATATAGCAATCAGCCCCAGCATTTT. Its protein is CASSREGERYSNQPQHF. Filled out from reference TRBV19 and TRBJ1-5, the complete variable domain reads DGGITQSPKYLFRKEGQNVTLSCEQNLNHDAMYWYRQDPGQGLRLIYYSQIVNDFQKGDIAEGYSVSREKKESFPLTVTSAQKNPTAFYLCASSREGERYSNQPQHFGDGTRLSIL.

The chain uses TRBV27 and TRBJ1-5; TRBD1 matches at 8 bases. Germline CDR1 reads MNHEY; CDR2 reads SMNVEV (reference sequence). CDR3 length: 15 residues. V trimming: 0 bases; J trimming: 4 bases; junction bases outside the gene matches: 2. The CDR3 sequence: CASSLSTGGNQPQHF. The CDR3 DNA reads as TGTGCCAGCAGTTTATCAACAGGGGGAAATCAGCCCCAGCATTTT.